This TCR beta chain derives from a study of radiotherapy plus CTLA-4 blockade in lung cancer. Study-level points and caveats: The authors reported that early blood T cell clone dynamics, with interferon-beta, best predicted response.

About this clone itself: Its target is unknown.

CDR3 size: 15 residues. Deletions cut 1 base from V and 2 bases from J, with 10 bases between. The V gene's germline CDR1 is SGHTA and CDR2 FQGNSA. Sequencing used immunoSEQ multiplex PCR; TCRdb keeps in-frame clones, though not all of them. The sample contains 110,000 or so clones, about four fifths of which appear only once. This receptor was identified in a human donor with non-small cell lung cancer who had a partial response to radiotherapy plus ipilimumab. V is TRBV7-2 and J is TRBJ2-3; D gene ambiguous. The material sequenced was peripheral blood, taken from a patient treated with radiotherapy plus ipilimumab. In DNA form, the CDR3 reads TGTGCCAGCAGCTTAGTTCCATCAAACACAGATACGCAGTATTTT. This sequence encodes CASSLVPSNTDTQYF. Filled out from reference TRBV7-2 and TRBJ2-3, the complete variable domain reads GAGVSQSPSNKVTEKGKDVELRCDPISGHTALYWYRQSLGQGLEFLIYFQGNSAPDKSGLPSDRFSAERTGGSVSTLTIQRTQQEDSAVYLCASSLVPSNTDTQYFGPGTRLTVL.